This T cell receptor beta chain was retrieved from a study of OX40 agonist ivuxolimab in advanced cancers. Regarding this clone: What it recognizes is unknown.

Produced via immunoSEQ multiplex PCR; TCRdb's table is partial and in-frame only. The sample includes more than 35,000 clones, 78% of them seen just once. The germline V gene has CDR1 MNHNS and CDR2 SASEGT. The CDR3 spans 14 residues. J lost 5 bases, V lost 6 bases, and 6 bases had no gene match. Study results and limitations: On average, CD8+ T cells showed a greater number of expanded clones than CD4+. Clonal expansion in partial responders at 0.1-3.0 mg/kg ranked among the lowest. Also showing low normalized T-cell clonal expansion were some of the nonresponders.

This TCR was sampled from an adult with an advanced solid tumor such as melanoma, head and neck, liver or kidney cancer. The material sequenced was CD4+ or CD8+ T cells sorted from blood, taken in a trial of the OX40 agonist ivuxolimab. The V gene is TRBV6-1, the J gene TRBJ1-2; 10 bases are shared with TRBD1. The CDR3 nucleotides read TGTGCCAGCAGGGGGACAGGGGCGGGGTATGGCTACACCTTC. This translates into CASRGTGAGYGYTF.